This TCR beta chain was obtained from a study of cytomegalovirus exposure and HLA in healthy donors. Study-level information: Across almost 400 genotyped donors, just over 80% landed in the Caucasian-associated ancestry cluster. Notes on the study in general: Usually a TCR sequence was rare, but some public TCRs were found in many donors. An assumption of roughly uniform sequencing depth across donors underlay the presence/absence analyses. Fewer N-insertions than the approximately 700-donor mean were reportedly shown by an Asian-associated ancestry cluster in a later analysis.

Comment on this clone: The antigen is not known.

With V trimmed by 5 bases and J by 4 bases, 8 bases remained unmatched. CDR3 length: 15 amino acids. Germline V lookup: CDR1 LNHDA, CDR2 SQIVND (reference sequence). The primer mix had 60 Vbeta and 13 Jbeta primers. The data were produced by immunoSEQ multiplex PCR, yet TCRdb's version contains in-frame clones alone and is incomplete. The table has more than 150,000 clones, 79% seen once. The chain uses TRBV19 and TRBJ1-3, with 7 positions matching TRBD1. The sequenced sample consisted of PBMCs. This receptor was obtained from a girl aged 5-17 years in good health and CMV-seropositive. The chain's CDR3 is CASSPGTGAGNTIYF. The CDR3 coding sequence is TGTGCCAGTAGTCCGGGAACAGGGGCCGGAAACACCATATATTTT.